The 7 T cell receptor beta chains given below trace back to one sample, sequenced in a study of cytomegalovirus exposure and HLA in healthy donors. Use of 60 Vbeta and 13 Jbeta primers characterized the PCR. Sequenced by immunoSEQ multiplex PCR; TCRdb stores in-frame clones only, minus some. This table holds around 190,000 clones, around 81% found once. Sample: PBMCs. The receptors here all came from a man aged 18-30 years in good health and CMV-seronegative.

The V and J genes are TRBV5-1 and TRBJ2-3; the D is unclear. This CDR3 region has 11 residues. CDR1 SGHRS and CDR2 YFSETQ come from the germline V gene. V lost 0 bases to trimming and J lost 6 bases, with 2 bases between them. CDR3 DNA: TGCGCCAGCAGCTTGGCGGATACGCAGTATTTT. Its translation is CASSLADTQYF.

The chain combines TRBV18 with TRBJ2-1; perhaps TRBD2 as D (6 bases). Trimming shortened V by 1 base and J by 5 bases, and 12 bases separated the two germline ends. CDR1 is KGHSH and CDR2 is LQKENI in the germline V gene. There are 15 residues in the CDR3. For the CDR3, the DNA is TGTGCCAGCTCACCACTTACCGGGAGAGACAATGAGCAGTTCTTC. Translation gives CASSPLTGRDNEQFF.

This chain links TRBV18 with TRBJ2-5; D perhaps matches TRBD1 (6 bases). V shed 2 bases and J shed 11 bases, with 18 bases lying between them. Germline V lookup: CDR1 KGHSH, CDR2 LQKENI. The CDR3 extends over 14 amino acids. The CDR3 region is CASSPRQALEEQYF. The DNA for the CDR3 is TGTGCCAGCTCACCAAGACAGGCCCTGGAGGAGCAGTACTTC.

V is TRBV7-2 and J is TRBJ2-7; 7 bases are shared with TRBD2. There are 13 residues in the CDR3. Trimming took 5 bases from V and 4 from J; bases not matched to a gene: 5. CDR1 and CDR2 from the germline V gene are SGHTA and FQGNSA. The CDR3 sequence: CASSGQGGYEQYF. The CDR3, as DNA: TGTGCCAGCAGCGGGCAGGGAGGGTACGAGCAGTACTTC.

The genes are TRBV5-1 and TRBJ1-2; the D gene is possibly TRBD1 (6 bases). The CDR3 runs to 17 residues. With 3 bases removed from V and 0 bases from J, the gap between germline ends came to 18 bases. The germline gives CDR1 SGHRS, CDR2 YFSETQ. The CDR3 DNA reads TGCGCCAGCAGCTCCCCGGGGGGGGCTGCCTCTAACTATGGCTACACCTTC. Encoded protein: CASSSPGGAASNYGYTF.

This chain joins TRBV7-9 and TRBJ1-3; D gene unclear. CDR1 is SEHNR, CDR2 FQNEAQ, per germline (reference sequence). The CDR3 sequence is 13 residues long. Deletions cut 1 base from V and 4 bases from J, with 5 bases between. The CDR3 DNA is TGTGCCAGCAGCTTAGGTCGGGGAAACACCATATATTTT. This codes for CASSLGRGNTIYF.

CDR3 nucleotide sequence: TGTGCCAGCAGCTGGACTAGCGGGGGGGCCATGGGCACAGATACGCAGTATTTT. Its protein product is CASSWTSGGAMGTDTQYF. The chain has TRBV7-9 and TRBJ2-3, with 15 bases matching TRBD2. Germline V gene sequence: CDR1 SEHNR, CDR2 FQNEAQ (reference sequence). Unmatched junction bases numbered 6, after V lost 4 bases and J lost 1 base. This CDR3 is built from 18 residues.